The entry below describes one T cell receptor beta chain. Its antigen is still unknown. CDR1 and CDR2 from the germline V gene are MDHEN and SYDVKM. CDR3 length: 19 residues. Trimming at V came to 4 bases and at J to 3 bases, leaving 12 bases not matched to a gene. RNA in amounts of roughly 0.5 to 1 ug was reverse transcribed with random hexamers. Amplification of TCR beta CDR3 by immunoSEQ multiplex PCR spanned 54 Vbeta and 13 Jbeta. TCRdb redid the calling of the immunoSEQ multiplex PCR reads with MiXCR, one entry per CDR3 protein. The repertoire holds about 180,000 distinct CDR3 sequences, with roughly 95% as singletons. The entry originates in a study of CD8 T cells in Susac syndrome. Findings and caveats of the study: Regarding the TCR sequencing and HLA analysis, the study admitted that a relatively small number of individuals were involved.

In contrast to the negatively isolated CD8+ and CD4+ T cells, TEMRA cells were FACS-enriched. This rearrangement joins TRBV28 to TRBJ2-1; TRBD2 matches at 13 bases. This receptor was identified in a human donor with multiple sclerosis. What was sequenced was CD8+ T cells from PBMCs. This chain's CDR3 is CASSYPTSGRPAYYNEQFF. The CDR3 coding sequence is TGTGCCAGCAGTTACCCGACTAGCGGGAGGCCCGCTTACTACAATGAGCAGTTCTTC.